This entry lists 6 T cell receptor beta chains sequenced from one sample in a study of blood T cell repertoires in COVID-19. Sequencing used immunoSEQ multiplex PCR; TCRdb keeps in-frame clones, though not all of them. The table shows some 74,000 clones, with around 80% occurring only once. The sequencing input was peripheral blood. Receptors were obtained from a woman aged 80 or over with active or convalescent COVID-19.

V and J are TRBV29-1 and TRBJ1-4, with TRBD1 matching over 7 bases. Germline CDR1 is SQVTM and CDR2 is ANQGSEA. This CDR3 spans 14 amino acids. The ends lost 6 bases at V and 8 bases at J; junction bases unmatched: 12. CDR3 in amino acids: CSVRSQGEYEKLFF. As DNA, the CDR3 is TGCAGCGTCCGTTCCCAGGGGGAGTACGAAAAACTGTTTTTT.

J is TRBJ2-7 and V is TRBV2; 11 bases agree with TRBD2. The germline V gene encodes CDR1 SNHLY and CDR2 FYNNEI. J gave up 1 base and V 6 bases, and 2 bases lay outside the gene matches. This CDR3 region has 14 residues. The CDR3 bases are TGTGCCAGCAGGGGACTAGCGGCGTCCTACGAGCAGTACTTC. It specifies CASRGLAASYEQYF.

This clone appeared once. The J gene is TRBJ1-2, the V gene TRBV6-5, with D maybe TRBD1 (6 bases). This CDR3 contains 13 residues. V was trimmed by 6 bases and J by 4 bases, leaving 12 bases between them. Germline V gene sequence: CDR1 MNHEY, CDR2 SVGAGI. In nucleotides, the CDR3 is TGTGCCAGCAGAGTGCAGGGGAGCTATGGCTACACCTTC. This sequence encodes CASRVQGSYGYTF.

The rearrangement uses TRBV3-1 (or the pseudogene TRBV3-2) and TRBJ2-3, with 13 bases aligning to TRBD2. With 4 bases clipped from V and 4 bases from J, the junction kept 2 bases outside the gene matches. Per the germline V gene, CDR1 is LGHDT and CDR2 is YNNKEL (reference sequence). This CDR3 is built from 15 residues. Here the CDR3 reads CASSLLAGGPDTQYF. CDR3 sequence (DNA): TGTGCCAGCAGCCTACTAGCGGGGGGGCCAGATACGCAGTATTTT.

The chain combines TRBV6-4 with TRBJ2-1, with 8 bases identical to TRBD2. The CDR3 contains 15 residues. V shed 8 bases, J shed 4 bases, and the junction held 10 bases outside the gene matches. Germline lookup yields CDR1 MRHNA and CDR2 SNTAGT. The CDR3 region is CASRLGTRSYNEQFF. The CDR3 nucleotides read TGTGCCAGCCGACTAGGGACTAGATCATACAATGAGCAGTTCTTC.

V usage is TRBV5-1 and J usage is TRBJ2-7, with D maybe TRBD1 (5 bases). The V end was cut by 1 base, the J end by 0 bases, with 8 bases between. This CDR3 has 14 residues. Germline V gives CDR1 SGHRS, CDR2 YFSETQ. CDR3 coding DNA: TGCGCCAGCAGCTTGACGACAGCCTCCTACGAGCAGTACTTC. This codes for CASSLTTASYEQYF.